This T cell receptor beta chain stems from a study of T cells in Graves' hyperthyroidism and ophthalmopathy. In the study overall: Any treatment followed the collection of peripheral blood at initial diagnosis. Study-level results: Separation of ophthalmopathy from stable hyperthyroidism was achieved by a 13 V-J model. Most thyroid clonotypes with frequency above 0.001 were detected in blood.

RNA transcripts served as the template for amplifying TCR beta CDR3 regions. The TCR CDR3 was amplified in a first-round RT-PCR using the HTBI primer set. A single record per CDR3 protein comes from TCRdb applying MiXCR to the multiplex PCR reads. Among 600,000 or so distinct CDR3 sequences, about 14% were seen once, and the ten largest hold under 15%. As concerns this clonotype: Its specificity is unknown.

The germline V gene has CDR1 SEHNR and CDR2 FQNEAQ (reference sequence). V gave up 1 base and J gave up 5 bases; unmatched junction bases: 5. This CDR3 spans 16 amino acids. Uncontrolled infection, other autoimmune disease, pregnancy or lactation barred patients from enrollment. The origin of this receptor is a woman aged 50 to 65 with Graves' ophthalmopathy. The sequenced material came from blood. This rearrangement joins TRBV7-9 to TRBJ1-6; 7 bases line up with TRBD1. The CDR3 is CASSLGQGQNNSPLHF. The CDR3 DNA sequence: TGTGCCAGCAGCTTAGGACAGGGACAAAATAATTCACCCCTCCACTTT. The variable domain in full, completed from reference TRBV7-9 and TRBJ1-6, reads DTGVSQNPRHKITKRGQNVTFRCDPISEHNRLYWYRQTLGQGPEFLTYFQNEAQLEKSRLLSDRFSAERPKGSFSTLEIQRTEQGDSAMYLCASSLGQGQNNSPLHFGNGTRLTVT.